These 23 T cell receptor beta chains share one sample of origin, sequenced in a study of T cell responses to AZD1222 COVID-19 vaccine. Measured with immunoSEQ multiplex PCR; TCRdb has only the in-frame clones, and not every one. The table includes roughly 150,000 clones, about 90% detected once. The sample here was peripheral blood, taken on day 0 of AZD1222 vaccination. The receptors shown here come from an adult in good health.

The genes are TRBV4-3 and TRBJ2-3; D remains unclear. V was cut by 0 bases and J by 2 bases, with 12 bases left in between. The germline V gene has CDR1 LGHNA and CDR2 YSLEER. CDR3 length: 16 residues. The CDR3 DNA follows: TGCGCCAGCAGCCAAGAAAGACAACTTATCACAGATACGCAGTATTTT. Translated, it gives CASSQERQLITDTQYF.

The rearrangement joins TRBV6-5 to TRBJ1-3; D may be TRBD1 (6 bases). Germline CDR1 and CDR2: MNHEY and SVGAGI. The CDR3 runs to 15 residues. V lost 8 bases to trimming and J lost 0 bases, with 14 bases between them. This chain's CDR3 is CASGIGQLSGNTIYF. CDR3 DNA: TGTGCCAGCGGAATCGGACAGCTCTCTGGAAACACCATATATTTT.

The chain has TRBV19 and TRBJ2-1, with D hard to call. The V end was cut by 7 bases, the J end by 3 bases, with 13 bases between. Germline CDR1 and CDR2: LNHDA and SQIVND (reference sequence). This CDR3 spans 14 amino acids. The DNA of the CDR3 is TGTGCCAGTACCCCGGCTGTTTACTACAATGAGCAGTTCTTC. Protein product: CASTPAVYYNEQFF.

V gene TRBV6-6 combines with J gene TRBJ1-6; tentative D call: TRBD1 (5 bases). Trimming shortened V by 6 bases and J by 4 bases, and 10 bases separated the two germline ends. The CDR3 is 14 residues long. CDR1 is MNHNY, CDR2 SVGAGI, per germline (reference sequence). CDR3 amino acids: CASREGTYNSPLHF. The CDR3, as DNA: TGTGCCAGCAGGGAAGGGACTTATAATTCACCCCTCCACTTT.

J is TRBJ2-7 and V is TRBV7-9; 14 bases line up with TRBD2. The CDR3 runs to 17 residues. J was trimmed by 7 bases and V by 5 bases; bases with no gene match: 13. Germline V gene sequence: CDR1 SEHNR, CDR2 FQNEAQ (reference sequence). This CDR3 reads CASSPRRGTSGRREQYF. In DNA, the CDR3 is TGTGCCAGCAGCCCACGGCGAGGGACTAGCGGGAGAAGGGAGCAGTACTTC.

The V call is TRBV7-3, the J call TRBJ2-1, with D maybe TRBD2 (5 bases). V was trimmed by 3 bases and J by 4 bases, leaving 16 bases between them. CDR1 and CDR2 from the germline V gene are SGHTA and FQGTGA. The CDR3 covers 16 residues. The CDR3 DNA reads as TGTGCCAGCAGCTTGAGCCAGGCGGGCCCATACAATGAGCAGTTCTTC. Translated, it gives CASSLSQAGPYNEQFF.

The CDR3 sequence: CASSSDRGGSYEQYF. The CDR3 DNA follows: TGTGCCAGCAGCTCAGACAGGGGTGGTTCGTACGAGCAGTACTTC. The chain recombines TRBV7-8 with TRBJ2-7, with 8 nucleotides matching TRBD1. The CDR3 loop spans 15 amino acids. CDR1 and CDR2 from the germline V gene are SGHVS and FQNEAQ. J lost 4 bases, V lost 4 bases, and 9 bases had no gene match.

CDR3 region: CASSTRTDSLVTDTQYF. CDR3 DNA: TGTGCCAGTAGTACCCGGACAGACAGCCTCGTCACAGATACGCAGTATTTT. V is TRBV19 and J is TRBJ2-3; maybe TRBD1 (6 bases). V shed 4 bases and J shed 2 bases, with 19 bases lying between them. Germline lookup yields CDR1 LNHDA and CDR2 SQIVND (reference sequence). CDR3 length: 17 amino acids.

This chain joins TRBV2 and TRBJ1-5; 7 bases agree with TRBD1. CDR3 length: 12 amino acids. Germline V gene data show CDR1 as SNHLY and CDR2 as FYNNEI. J lost 7 bases, V lost 11 bases, and 8 bases had no gene match. The CDR3: CASGTAEQPQHF. As DNA, the CDR3 is TGTGCCTCGGGGACAGCAGAACAGCCCCAGCATTTT.

The genes are TRBV6-2 or TRBV6-3 and TRBJ2-2; D not certain. From germline, CDR1 is MNHEY and CDR2 SVGEGT. This CDR3 has 13 residues. Trimming left V 5 bases short and J 6 bases short, with 10 bases between. CDR3 in amino acids: CASSTASPGELFF. CDR3 nucleotide sequence: TGTGCCAGCAGTACCGCTTCGCCCGGGGAGCTGTTTTTT.

J is TRBJ1-2 and V is TRBV7-2; D is uncertain. Per the germline V gene, CDR1 is SGHTA and CDR2 is FQGNSA. The CDR3 spans 12 residues. Between the trimmed V and J ends, which lost 2 bases and 6 bases, there was a span of 7 bases. The CDR3 here is CASSLFRDGYTF. The DNA of the CDR3 is TGTGCCAGCAGCTTATTTAGGGATGGCTACACCTTC.

CDR3 region: CASSSNDMGQGRWTTQYF. The CDR3 DNA is TGTGCCAGCAGTTCAAATGATATGGGACAGGGAAGATGGACGACCCAGTACTTC. The chain uses TRBV28 and TRBJ2-5, with TRBD1 matching over 9 bases. The CDR3 runs to 18 residues. Germline V CDR1 and CDR2: MDHEN, SYDVKM. The V segment lost 4 bases and the J segment 7 bases; nucleotides outside the gene matches: 19.

The chain recombines TRBV9 with TRBJ1-1; the D gene is possibly TRBD1 (5 bases). The germline V gene encodes CDR1 SGDLS and CDR2 YYNGEE. The germline V and J ends were trimmed by 4 bases and 2 bases, with 15 bases remaining between them. The CDR3 extends over 15 amino acids. CDR3 sequence (DNA): TGTGCCAGCAGCCCCCATCCGGGGGGAAACACTGAAGCTTTCTTT. Translation: CASSPHPGGNTEAFF.

The rearrangement joins TRBV19 to TRBJ2-1; D may be TRBD1 (6 bases). The V end lost 7 bases, the J end lost 0 bases, and 13 bases lay between the germline ends. CDR3 size: 15 residues. The germline V gene has CDR1 LNHDA and CDR2 SQIVND (reference sequence). DNA for the CDR3: TGTGCCAGTAAACTGGACAGATACTCCTACAATGAGCAGTTCTTC. Protein sequence: CASKLDRYSYNEQFF.

CDR3 nucleotide sequence: TGTGCCACCAGCAGACAGGGGGCTGGGGCCAACGTCCTGACTTTC. Encoded protein: CATSRQGAGANVLTF. The rearrangement joins TRBV15 to TRBJ2-6, with 7 bases aligning to TRBD1. There are 15 residues in the CDR3. Germline CDR1 is LNHNV and CDR2 is YYDKDF (reference sequence). The J segment lost 2 bases and the V segment lost 2 bases, leaving 0 bases of the junction unmatched.

The J gene is TRBJ2-7, the V gene TRBV9, with D possibly being TRBD1 or TRBD2 (5 bases each). This CDR3 contains 15 residues. Per the germline V gene, CDR1 is SGDLS and CDR2 is YYNGEE. V was pared by 3 bases and J by 2 bases, with 15 bases between. The CDR3 nucleotides read TGTGCCAGCAGCGCAGGGAGTCAGTTTCCCTACGAGCAGTACTTC. The encoded protein is CASSAGSQFPYEQYF.

The CDR3 nucleotides read TGTGCCAGCTGGGGGGGGATAGGCGCTGAAGCTTTCTTT. Encoded protein: CASWGGIGAEAFF. The chain employs TRBV12-3 or TRBV12-4 and TRBJ1-1; TRBD1 might be the D (5 bases). CDR3 length equals 13 residues. V was pared by 8 bases and J by 6 bases, with 16 bases between.

This clone was counted ten times or more. The chain combines TRBV6-5 with TRBJ2-1; D perhaps matches TRBD2 (5 bases). The germline CDR1 and CDR2 sequences are MNHEY and SVGAGI. The CDR3 is 13 amino acids. Trimming removed 10 bases from V and 4 bases from J, with 14 bases in between. The CDR3 protein is CATHEEAYNEQFF. DNA of the CDR3: TGTGCCACCCATGAGGAGGCGTACAATGAGCAGTTCTTC.

The chain employs TRBV7-7 and TRBJ2-7; no reliable D call. V was shortened by 5 bases and J by 3 bases, with 8 bases between the two germline ends. Germline-derived CDR1 and CDR2 are SSHAT and FNYEAQ (reference sequence). The CDR3 is 12 residues long. The CDR3 loop is CASSTRDYEQYF. The CDR3 DNA sequence: TGTGCCAGCAGCACCCGAGACTACGAGCAGTACTTC.

This clone occurred once. The gene calls are TRBV7-9 and TRBJ2-1; 9 positions match TRBD2. The CDR3 loop spans 19 amino acids. V lost 5 bases and J lost 0; bases outside the gene matches: 14. Germline values: CDR1 SEHNR, CDR2 FQNEAQ (reference sequence). CDR3 in amino acids: CASSETSVFSGSSYNEQFF. CDR3 DNA sequence: TGTGCCAGCAGCGAAACGAGCGTATTTAGCGGGAGCTCCTACAATGAGCAGTTCTTC.

The chain employs TRBV4-3 and TRBJ2-3, with D perhaps TRBD2 (6 bases). Germline values: CDR1 LGHNA, CDR2 YSLEER. This CDR3 has 13 residues. The V end was cut by 3 bases, the J end by 7 bases, with 11 bases between. In DNA form, the CDR3 reads TGCGCCAGCAGCCAGGTCCGGACTAATACGCAGTATTTT. Translation gives CASSQVRTNTQYF.

The chain is built from TRBV28 and TRBJ1-5, with TRBD1 as a possible D gene (5 bases). The CDR3 spans 13 residues. CDR1 is MDHEN and CDR2 is SYDVKM in the germline V gene. The V end lost 3 bases, the J end lost 5 bases, and 8 bases lay between the germline ends. As DNA, the CDR3 is TGTGCCAGCAGTTTCCGGGGGTATCAGCCCCAGCATTTT. Translation gives CASSFRGYQPQHF.

This chain connects TRBV2 to TRBJ1-5, with D maybe TRBD1 (6 bases). The CDR3 has 14 amino acids. Trimming took off 6 bases at V and 15 bases at J, with 24 bases between the two ends. Germline V gene sequence: CDR1 SNHLY, CDR2 FYNNEI. CDR3 bases: TGTGCCAGCAGCTCTGGGGGGGGAGAAGGACAGCGGCATTTT. Translation gives CASSSGGGEGQRHF.